These 11 T cell receptor beta chains were all obtained from the same sample, sequenced in a study of CD8 T cells in ankylosing spondylitis. TCRdb re-analysed the 5' RACE reads in MiXCR, keeping a single row per CDR3 protein. The sample shows 150,000 or so distinct CDR3 sequences, around 32% of them seen only once. Specimen: synovial fluid, either unsorted or a sorted T cell fraction (not recorded which). The receptor set was obtained from a male donor with ankylosing spondylitis.

This chain joins TRBV5-6 and TRBJ2-1; 8 positions agree with TRBD1. CDR1 and CDR2 from the germline V gene are SGHDT and YYEEEE. The CDR3 extends over 14 amino acids. J gave up 7 bases and V 4 bases, and 7 bases lay outside the gene matches. The CDR3 DNA sequence: TGTGCCAGCAGCCGAGCAGGGGGCCGGAATGAGCAGTTCTTC. This codes for CASSRAGGRNEQFF.

This clonotype was found many times. This chain joins TRBV24-1 and TRBJ2-7; TRBD2 matches at 8 bases. The CDR3 totals 18 residues. V trimming: 6 bases; J trimming: 5 bases; junction bases outside the gene matches: 20. Germline V CDR1 and CDR2: KGHDR, SFDVKD. This CDR3 is CATSKTAPAGAGKDEQYF. DNA for the CDR3: TGTGCCACCAGTAAAACCGCGCCAGCGGGAGCAGGAAAGGACGAGCAGTACTTC.

In this sample, this clonotype turned up many times. This chain links TRBV14 with TRBJ2-3; 10 bases align to TRBD2. This CDR3 is built from 15 residues. Losses at the gene ends were 6 bases for V and 1 base for J; bases not matched to a gene: 4. Per germline, CDR1 SGHDN and CDR2 FVKESK. CDR3 amino acids: CASRPLAGGTDTQYF. The CDR3 bases are TGTGCCAGCAGACCGCTAGCGGGGGGCACAGATACGCAGTATTTT. The complete variable domain, with remaining parts taken from reference TRBV14 and TRBJ2-3, reads EAGVTQFPSHSVIEKGQTVTLRCDPISGHDNLYWYRRVMGKEIKFLLHFVKESKQDESGMPNNRFLAERTGGTYSTLKVQPAELEDSGVYFCASRPLAGGTDTQYFGPGTRLTVL.

The V and J genes are TRBV12-3 or TRBV12-4 and TRBJ1-5, with no clear D. V was clipped by 6 bases and J by 0 bases, with 12 bases between them. The CDR3 sequence is 15 residues long. CDR3 in DNA: TGTGCCAGCAGCCCCGGACTGCCTAGCAATCAGCCCCAGCATTTT. It is translated as CASSPGLPSNQPQHF.

CDR3 loop: CASSKARDLQGTRNTGELFF. The CDR3 DNA is TGTGCCAGCAGCAAAGCCCGCGATTTGCAGGGGACCCGCAACACCGGGGAGCTGTTTTTT. V usage is TRBV21-1 and J usage is TRBJ2-2; TRBD1 is taken as the D call from the table, unchecked against the DNA. TRBV21-1 is shown as a pseudogene. The CDR3 is 20 amino acids.

This sequence joins TRBV5-1 and TRBJ2-7; D is ambiguous. Germline V gives CDR1 SGHRS, CDR2 YFSETQ. Trimming took 4 bases from V and 0 from J, leaving 32 bases between them. The length of the CDR3 is 21 residues. The CDR3 bases are TGCGCCAGCAGCCCCGGGTCCATGCGACAACCGACACGTTCCCACTCCTACGAGCAGTACTTC. Translation: CASSPGSMRQPTRSHSYEQYF.

V is TRBV27 and J is TRBJ2-7; 8 nucleotides align to TRBD1. Germline values: CDR1 MNHEY, CDR2 SMNVEV (reference sequence). V shed 5 bases, J shed 2 bases, and the junction held 8 bases outside the gene matches. The CDR3 contains 15 residues. The CDR3 here is CASSQRTGSTYEQYF. The CDR3 DNA sequence: TGTGCCAGCAGTCAAAGGACAGGGTCAACCTACGAGCAGTACTTC.

J is TRBJ1-2 and V is TRBV4-3; 12 bases fit TRBD1. The CDR3 runs 15 residues. Per the germline V gene, CDR1 is LGHNA and CDR2 is YSLEER. Unmatched junction bases numbered 9, after V lost 6 bases and J lost 7 bases. The CDR3 region is CASSYSGQGASGYTF. The CDR3 DNA follows: TGCGCCAGCAGTTACTCGGGACAGGGGGCGAGTGGCTACACCTTC.

The genes are TRBV28 and TRBJ2-7, with 9 bases aligning to TRBD1. The CDR3 is 15 residues long. V shed 3 bases and J 2 bases; nucleotides not matched to a gene: 5. Germline-derived CDR1 and CDR2 are MDHEN and SYDVKM. The CDR3 DNA reads TGTGCCAGCAGTTTCACAGGGGGCCTAACCTACGAGCAGTACTTC. It translates to CASSFTGGLTYEQYF.

The chain recombines TRBV28 with TRBJ2-1; tentative D call: TRBD1 (7 bases). CDR1 is MDHEN and CDR2 is SYDVKM in the germline V gene. The CDR3 runs to 15 residues. With 3 bases removed from V and 0 bases from J, the gap between germline ends came to 9 bases. The chain's CDR3 is CASSFRGASYNEQFF. The CDR3 DNA is TGTGCCAGCAGTTTCAGGGGGGCCTCCTACAATGAGCAGTTCTTC.

The V gene is TRBV7-7, the J gene TRBJ2-5, with D perhaps matching TRBD1 (7 bases). Looked up from germline, CDR1 is SSHAT and CDR2 is FNYEAQ (reference sequence). The V end was cut by 5 bases, the J end by 7 bases, with 17 bases between. There are 14 residues in the CDR3. CDR3 in amino acids: CASSDSTGRGTQYF. For the CDR3, the DNA is TGTGCCAGCAGCGACTCGACAGGGCGGGGGACCCAGTACTTC.